This TCR beta chain was identified in a study of blood T cell repertoires in COVID-19. Study-wide background: Sites in the United States, Italy and Spain provided acute and convalescent COVID-19 samples.

Authors' data handling: Reference gene primer amplification yielded estimated nucleated cell counts. The protocol was immunoSEQ multiplex PCR, while the TCRdb copy is restricted to in-frame clones and leaves out a portion. Clone size and the V and J calls come from that table; the DNA yielded D and trimming. The table shows some 140,000 clones, with approximately 80% occurring only once. Seattle researchers signed up patients amid active infection and tracked them longitudinally. The sample holds one count of this clone. The CDR3 spans 16 residues. The ends lost 0 bases at V and 6 bases at J; junction bases unmatched: 10. CDR1 and CDR2 from the germline V gene are LGHDT and YNNKEL (reference sequence).

This clonotype originated in an older woman with COVID-19, enrolled during active disease. The chain combines TRBV3-1 (or the pseudogene TRBV3-2) with TRBJ2-5; 7 bases match TRBD1. Sequenced: peripheral blood. CDR3 sequence (DNA): TGTGCCAGCAGCCAAGAATTGGGGTCAGGGGGAAAGACCCAGTACTTC. It yields the protein CASSQELGSGGKTQYF.